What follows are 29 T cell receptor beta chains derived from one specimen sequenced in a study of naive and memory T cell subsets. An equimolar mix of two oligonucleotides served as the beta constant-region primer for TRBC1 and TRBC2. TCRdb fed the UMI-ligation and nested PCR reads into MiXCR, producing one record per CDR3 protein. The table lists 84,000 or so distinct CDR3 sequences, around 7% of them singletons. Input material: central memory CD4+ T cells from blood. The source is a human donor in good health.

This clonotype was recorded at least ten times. The CDR3 coding sequence is TGTGCCAGCAGCCCCCAGGGGAGGACTGAAGCTTTCTTT. Its translation is CASSPQGRTEAFF. The V and J genes are TRBV7-9 and TRBJ1-1; tentative D call: TRBD1 (6 bases). Germline V gives CDR1 SEHNR, CDR2 FQNEAQ (reference sequence). With 5 bases removed from V and 5 bases from J, the gap between germline ends came to 12 bases. This CDR3 comprises 13 residues.

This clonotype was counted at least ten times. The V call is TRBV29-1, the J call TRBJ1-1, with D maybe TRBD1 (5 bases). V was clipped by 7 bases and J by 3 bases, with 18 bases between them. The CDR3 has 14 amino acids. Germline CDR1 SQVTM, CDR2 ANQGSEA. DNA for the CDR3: TGCAGCGCCCCGTCTCGGCAGGGACACACTGAAGCTTTCTTT. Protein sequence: CSAPSRQGHTEAFF. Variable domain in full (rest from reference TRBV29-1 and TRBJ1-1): SAVISQKPSRDICQRGTSLTIQCQVDSQVTMMFWYRQQPGQSLTLIATANQGSEATYESGFVIDKFPISRPNLTFSTLTVSNMSPEDSSIYLCSAPSRQGHTEAFFGQGTRLTVV.

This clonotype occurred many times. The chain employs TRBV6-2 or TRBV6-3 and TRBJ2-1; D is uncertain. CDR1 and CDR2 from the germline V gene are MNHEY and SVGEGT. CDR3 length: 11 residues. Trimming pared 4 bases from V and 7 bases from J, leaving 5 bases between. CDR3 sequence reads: CASSLRNEQFF. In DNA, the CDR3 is TGTGCCAGCAGTTTGCGGAATGAGCAGTTCTTC.

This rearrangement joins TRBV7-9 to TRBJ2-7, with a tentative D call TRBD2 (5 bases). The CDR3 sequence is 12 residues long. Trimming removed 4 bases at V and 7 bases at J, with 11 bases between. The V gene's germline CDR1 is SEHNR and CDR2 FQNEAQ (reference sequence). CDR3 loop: CASSSVSGEQYF. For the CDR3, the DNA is TGTGCCAGCAGCTCCGTCTCGGGGGAGCAGTACTTC.

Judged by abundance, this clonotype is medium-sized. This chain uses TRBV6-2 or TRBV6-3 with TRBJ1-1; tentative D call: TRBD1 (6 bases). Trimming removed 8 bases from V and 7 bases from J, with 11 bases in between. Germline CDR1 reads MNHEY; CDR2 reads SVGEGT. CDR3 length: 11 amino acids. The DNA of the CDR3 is TGTGCCAGCGGTGACAGGCTTGAAGCTTTCTTT. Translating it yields CASGDRLEAFF.

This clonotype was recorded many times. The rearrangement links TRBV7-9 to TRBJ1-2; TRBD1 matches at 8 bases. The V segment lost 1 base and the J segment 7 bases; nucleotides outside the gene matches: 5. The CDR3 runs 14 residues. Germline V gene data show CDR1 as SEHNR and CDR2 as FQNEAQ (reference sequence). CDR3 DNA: TGTGCCAGCAGCTTAGGGACAGGGTCAAGTGGCTACACCTTC. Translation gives CASSLGTGSSGYTF.

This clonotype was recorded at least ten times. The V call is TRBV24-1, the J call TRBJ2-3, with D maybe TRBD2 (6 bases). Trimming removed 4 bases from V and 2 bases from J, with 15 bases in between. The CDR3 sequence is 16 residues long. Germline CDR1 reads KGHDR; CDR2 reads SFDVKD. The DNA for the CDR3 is TGTGCCACCAGTGACCCAGGACTACAACACACAGATACGCAGTATTTT. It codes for CATSDPGLQHTDTQYF.

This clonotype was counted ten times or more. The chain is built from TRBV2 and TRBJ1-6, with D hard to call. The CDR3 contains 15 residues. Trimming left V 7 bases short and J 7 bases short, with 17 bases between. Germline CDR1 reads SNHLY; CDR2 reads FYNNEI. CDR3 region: CASTVSGGKNSPLHF. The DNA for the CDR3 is TGTGCCAGCACAGTCTCAGGAGGGAAGAATTCACCCCTCCACTTT.

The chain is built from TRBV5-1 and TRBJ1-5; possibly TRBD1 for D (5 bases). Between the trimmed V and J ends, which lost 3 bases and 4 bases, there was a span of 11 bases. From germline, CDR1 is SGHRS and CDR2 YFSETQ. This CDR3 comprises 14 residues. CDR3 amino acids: CASSWGDGNQPQHF. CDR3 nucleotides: TGCGCCAGCAGCTGGGGGGACGGGAATCAGCCCCAGCATTTT.

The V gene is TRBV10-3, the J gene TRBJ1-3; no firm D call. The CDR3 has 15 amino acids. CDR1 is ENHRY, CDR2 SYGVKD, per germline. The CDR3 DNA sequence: TGTGGCGCCGGACGTCTGCTCAGCTCTGGAAACACCATATATTTT. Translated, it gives CGAGRLLSSGNTIYF.

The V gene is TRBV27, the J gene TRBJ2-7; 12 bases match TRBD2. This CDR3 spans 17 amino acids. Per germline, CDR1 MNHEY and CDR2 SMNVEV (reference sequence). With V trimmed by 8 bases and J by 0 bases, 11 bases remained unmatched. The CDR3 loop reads CASANFLAGGNSYEQYF. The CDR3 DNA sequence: TGTGCCAGCGCTAATTTTCTAGCGGGGGGGAACTCCTACGAGCAGTACTTC.

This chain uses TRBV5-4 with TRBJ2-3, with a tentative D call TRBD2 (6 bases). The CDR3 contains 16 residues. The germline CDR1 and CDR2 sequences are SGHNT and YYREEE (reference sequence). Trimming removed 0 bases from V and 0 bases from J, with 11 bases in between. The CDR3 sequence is CASSLARGTSTDTQYF. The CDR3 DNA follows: TGTGCCAGCAGCTTGGCCCGGGGGACTAGCACAGATACGCAGTATTTT.

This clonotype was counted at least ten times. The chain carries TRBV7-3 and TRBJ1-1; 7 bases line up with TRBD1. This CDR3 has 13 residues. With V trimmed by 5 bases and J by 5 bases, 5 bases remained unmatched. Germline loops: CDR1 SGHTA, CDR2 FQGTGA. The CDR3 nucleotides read TGTGCCAGCAGCCCCCAGGGGGGGACTGAAGCTTTCTTT. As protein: CASSPQGGTEAFF.

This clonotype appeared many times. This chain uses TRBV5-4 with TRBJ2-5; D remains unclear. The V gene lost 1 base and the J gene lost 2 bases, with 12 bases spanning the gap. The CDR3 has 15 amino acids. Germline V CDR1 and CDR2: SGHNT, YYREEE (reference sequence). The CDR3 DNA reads TGTGCCAGCAGCTTGAATCTATACGAACAAGAGACCCAGTACTTC. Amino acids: CASSLNLYEQETQYF.

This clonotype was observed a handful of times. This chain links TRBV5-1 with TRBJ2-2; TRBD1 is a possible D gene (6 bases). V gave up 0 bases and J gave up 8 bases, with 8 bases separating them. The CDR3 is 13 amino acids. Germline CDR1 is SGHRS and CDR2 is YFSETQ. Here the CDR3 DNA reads TGCGCCAGCAGCTTGGCCGGGACAGGGGAGCTGTTTTTT. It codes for CASSLAGTGELFF.

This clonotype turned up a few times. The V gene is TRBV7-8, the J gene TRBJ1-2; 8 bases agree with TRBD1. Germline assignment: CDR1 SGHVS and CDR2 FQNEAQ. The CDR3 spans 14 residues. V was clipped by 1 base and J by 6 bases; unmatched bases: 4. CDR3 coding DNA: TGTGCCAGCAGCTTAGGCCCAGGGGGCGATGGCTACACCTTC. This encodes CASSLGPGGDGYTF.

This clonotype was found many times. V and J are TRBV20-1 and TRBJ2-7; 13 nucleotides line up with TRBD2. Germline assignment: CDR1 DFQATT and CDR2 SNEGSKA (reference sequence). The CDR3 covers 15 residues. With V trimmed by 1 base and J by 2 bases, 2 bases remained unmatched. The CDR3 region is CSARGGLAGTYEQYF. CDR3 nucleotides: TGCAGTGCTAGAGGGGGACTAGCGGGAACCTACGAGCAGTACTTC.

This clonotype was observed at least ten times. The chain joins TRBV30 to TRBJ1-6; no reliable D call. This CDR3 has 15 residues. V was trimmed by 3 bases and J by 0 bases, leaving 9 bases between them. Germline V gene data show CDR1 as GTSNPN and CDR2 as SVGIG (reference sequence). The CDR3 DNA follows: TGTGCCTGGAGAGGGTGGAGCTCCTATAATTCACCCCTCCACTTT. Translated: CAWRGWSSYNSPLHF.

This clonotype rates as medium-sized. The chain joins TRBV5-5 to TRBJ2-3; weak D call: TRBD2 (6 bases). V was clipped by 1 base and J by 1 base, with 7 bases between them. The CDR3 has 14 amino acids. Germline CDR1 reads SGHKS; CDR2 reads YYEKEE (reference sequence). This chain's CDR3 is CASSLQRGTDTQYF. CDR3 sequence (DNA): TGTGCCAGCAGCTTGCAGCGGGGCACAGATACGCAGTATTTT.

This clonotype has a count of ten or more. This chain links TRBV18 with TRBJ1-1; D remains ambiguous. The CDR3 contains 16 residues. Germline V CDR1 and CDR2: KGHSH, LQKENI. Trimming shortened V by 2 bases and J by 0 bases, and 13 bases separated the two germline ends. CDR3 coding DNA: TGTGCCAGCTCACCAACGGGCTATCCGATGAACACTGAAGCTTTCTTT. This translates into CASSPTGYPMNTEAFF.

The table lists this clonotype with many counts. The DNA for the CDR3 is TGTGCCAGCAGTGGGACAGGGGAGGAGTCCACTGAAGCTTTCTTT. Protein: CASSGTGEESTEAFF. This chain joins TRBV27 and TRBJ1-1; 10 positions match TRBD1. Germline lookup yields CDR1 MNHEY and CDR2 SMNVEV (reference sequence). Trimming took 5 bases from V and 4 from J; bases not matched to a gene: 7. The CDR3 has 15 amino acids.

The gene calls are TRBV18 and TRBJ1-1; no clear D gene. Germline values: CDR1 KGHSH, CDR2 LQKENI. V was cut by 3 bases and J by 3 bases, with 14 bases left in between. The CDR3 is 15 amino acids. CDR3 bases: TGTGCCAGCTCACCGGGAACTGGGCTGGACACTGAAGCTTTCTTT. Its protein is CASSPGTGLDTEAFF.

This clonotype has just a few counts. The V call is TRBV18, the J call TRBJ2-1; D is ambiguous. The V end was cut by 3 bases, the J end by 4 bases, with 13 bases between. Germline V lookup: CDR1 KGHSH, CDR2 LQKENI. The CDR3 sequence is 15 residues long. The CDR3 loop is CASSPTDSPYNEQFF. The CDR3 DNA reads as TGTGCCAGCTCACCCACAGATTCCCCTTACAATGAGCAGTTCTTC.

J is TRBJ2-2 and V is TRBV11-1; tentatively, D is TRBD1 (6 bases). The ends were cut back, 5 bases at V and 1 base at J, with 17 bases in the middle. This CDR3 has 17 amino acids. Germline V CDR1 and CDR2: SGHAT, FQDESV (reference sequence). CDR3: CASSPGQWEQNTGELFF. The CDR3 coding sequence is TGTGCCAGCAGCCCTGGACAGTGGGAGCAGAACACCGGGGAGCTGTTTTTT.

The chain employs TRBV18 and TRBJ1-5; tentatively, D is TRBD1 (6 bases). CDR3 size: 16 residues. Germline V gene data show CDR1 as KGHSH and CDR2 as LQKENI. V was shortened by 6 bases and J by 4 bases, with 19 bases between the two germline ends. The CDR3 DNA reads TGTGCCAGCTCCCCCGTTACGGGGGCTACAAATCAGCCCCAGCATTTT. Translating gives CASSPVTGATNQPQHF. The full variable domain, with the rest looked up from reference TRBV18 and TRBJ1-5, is NAGVMQNPRHLVRRRGQEARLRCSPMKGHSHVYWYRQLPEEGLKFMVYLQKENIIDESGMPKERFSAEFPKEGPSILRIQQVVRGDSAAYFCASSPVTGATNQPQHFGDGTRLSIL.

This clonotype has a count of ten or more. The CDR3 protein is CASSPQDRGRDGYTF. The CDR3 DNA reads TGTGCCAGCAGCCCTCAGGACAGGGGGCGGGATGGCTACACCTTC. The chain carries TRBV5-6 and TRBJ1-2, with 11 bases lining up with TRBD1. CDR1 is SGHDT, CDR2 YYEEEE, per germline. V lost 4 bases, J lost 6 bases, and 8 bases stayed unmatched. The CDR3 has 15 residues.

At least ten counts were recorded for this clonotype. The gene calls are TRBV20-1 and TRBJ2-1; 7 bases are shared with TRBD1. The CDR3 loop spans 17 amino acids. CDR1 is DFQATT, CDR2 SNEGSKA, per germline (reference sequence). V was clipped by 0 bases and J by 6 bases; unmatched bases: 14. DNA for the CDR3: TGCAGTGCTAGAGACCCCAAAAAAGGGGGCGTCACCAATGAGCAGTTCTTC. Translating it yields CSARDPKKGGVTNEQFF.

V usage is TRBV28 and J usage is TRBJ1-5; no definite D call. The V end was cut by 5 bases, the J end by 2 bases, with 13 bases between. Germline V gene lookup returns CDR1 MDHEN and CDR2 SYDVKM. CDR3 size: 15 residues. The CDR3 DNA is TGTGCCAGCAGTACGGGTGGTGAAGGCAATCAGCCCCAGCATTTT. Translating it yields CASSTGGEGNQPQHF.

CDR3 DNA: TGTGCCAGCAGCTTAGGGTTTAGCGGGGCCCCGAACTACGAGCAGTACTTC. This encodes CASSLGFSGAPNYEQYF. V and J are TRBV7-2 and TRBJ2-7; 8 bases are shared with TRBD2. This CDR3 spans 17 amino acids. CDR1 and CDR2 from the germline V gene are SGHTA and FQGNSA. After removal of 1 base from V and 3 bases from J, the junction contained 11 bases not matched to a gene.